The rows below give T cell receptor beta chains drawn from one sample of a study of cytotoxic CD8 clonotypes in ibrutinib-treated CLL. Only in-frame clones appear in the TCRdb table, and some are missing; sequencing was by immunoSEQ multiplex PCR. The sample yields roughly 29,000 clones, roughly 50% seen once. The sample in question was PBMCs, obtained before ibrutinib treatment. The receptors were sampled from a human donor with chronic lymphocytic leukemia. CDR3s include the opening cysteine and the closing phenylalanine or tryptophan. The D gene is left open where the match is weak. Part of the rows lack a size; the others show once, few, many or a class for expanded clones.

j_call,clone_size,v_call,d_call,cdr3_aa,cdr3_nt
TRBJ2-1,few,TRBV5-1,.,CASSLEGRAYNEQFF,TGCGCCAGCAGCTTGGAGGGGCGAGCCTACAATGAGCAGTTCTTC
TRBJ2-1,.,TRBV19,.,CASSMRRTWVDNEQFF,TGTGCCAGTAGTATGAGGAGGACCTGGGTGGACAATGAGCAGTTCTTC
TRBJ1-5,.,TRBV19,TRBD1,CASTGQGAHRPQHF,TGTGCCAGTACAGGACAGGGGGCGCATAGGCCCCAGCATTTT
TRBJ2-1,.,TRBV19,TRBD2,CASSGLAGQQFF,TGTGCCAGTAGTGGTCTAGCGGGTCAGCAGTTCTTC
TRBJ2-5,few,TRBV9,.,CASSVTGIETQYF,TGTGCCAGCAGCGTAACGGGGATAGAGACCCAGTACTTC
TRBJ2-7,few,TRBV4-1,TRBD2,CASSHPVVQGLRLRSEQYF,TGCGCCAGCAGCCACCCCGTCGTTCAGGGACTACGGCTCCGGTCCGAGCAGTACTTC
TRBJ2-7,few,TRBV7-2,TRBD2,CASAGGRPYEQYF,TGTGCGTCGGCGGGAGGTAGACCCTACGAGCAGTACTTC
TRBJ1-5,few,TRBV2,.,CASSEFTGSSQPQHF,TGTGCCAGCAGTGAATTCACAGGTTCAAGTCAGCCCCAGCATTTT
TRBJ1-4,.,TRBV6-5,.,CASSPPGTVAGKLFF,TGTGCCAGCAGCCCTCCCGGGACCGTCGCGGGAAAACTGTTTTTT
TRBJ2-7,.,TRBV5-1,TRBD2,CASSLVAGVYEQYF,TGCGCCAGCAGCTTGGTAGCGGGCGTCTACGAGCAGTACTTC
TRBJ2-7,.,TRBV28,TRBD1,CASRRTGNYEQYF,TGTGCCAGCAGAAGGACAGGGAACTACGAGCAGTACTTC
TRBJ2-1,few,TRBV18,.,CASSPPGRYLVNEQFF,TGTGCCAGCTCACCACCTGGGAGGTATCTTGTTAATGAGCAGTTCTTC
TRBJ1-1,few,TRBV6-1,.,CASEGGRAEAFF,TGTGCCAGCGAGGGGGGTCGGGCTGAAGCTTTCTTT
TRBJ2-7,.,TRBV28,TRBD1,CASSSPRRTGRYEQYF,TGTGCCAGCAGTTCCCCCCGGCGGACAGGGAGGTACGAGCAGTACTTC
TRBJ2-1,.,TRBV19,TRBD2,CASRTTSVGYNEQFF,TGTGCCAGTAGGACGACTAGCGTCGGCTACAATGAGCAGTTCTTC
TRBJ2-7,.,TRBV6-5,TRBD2,CASSSTSGGQYEQYF,TGTGCCAGCAGCTCCACTAGCGGGGGCCAGTACGAGCAGTACTTC
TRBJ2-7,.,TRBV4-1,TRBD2,CASSQAGGGTYEQYF,TGCGCCAGCAGCCAAGCGGGGGGGGGTACCTACGAGCAGTACTTC
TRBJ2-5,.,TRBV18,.,CASSPSPIETQYF,TGTGCCAGCTCACCCTCCCCGATTGAGACCCAGTACTTC
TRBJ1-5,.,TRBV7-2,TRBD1,CASSSRQGGNQPQHF,TGTGCCAGCAGCTCCCGACAGGGAGGCAATCAGCCCCAGCATTTT
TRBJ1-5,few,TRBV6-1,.,CASKSRVGNQPQHF,TGTGCCAGCAAGTCGCGAGTCGGCAATCAGCCCCAGCATTTT
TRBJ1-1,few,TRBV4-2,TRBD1,CASSRQRQGNTEAFF,TGTGCCAGCAGCCGACAAAGACAGGGGAACACTGAAGCTTTCTTT
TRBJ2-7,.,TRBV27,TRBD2,CASSPLAGVLPYEQYF,TGTGCCAGCAGTCCACTAGCGGGAGTTCTGCCTTACGAGCAGTACTTC
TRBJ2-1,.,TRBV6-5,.,CASRQSSYNEQFF,TGTGCCAGCAGACAGTCCTCCTACAATGAGCAGTTCTTC
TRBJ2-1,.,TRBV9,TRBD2,CASSPGGSGSNNEQFF,TGTGCCAGCAGCCCCGGTGGTAGCGGGAGCAATAATGAGCAGTTCTTC
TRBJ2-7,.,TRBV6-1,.,CASIDRDTSYEQYF,TGTGCCAGCATTGACCGGGACACGTCCTACGAGCAGTACTTC
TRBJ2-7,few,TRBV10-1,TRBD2,CASSKGLAGNEQYF,TGCGCCAGCAGCAAGGGACTAGCGGGTAACGAGCAGTACTTC
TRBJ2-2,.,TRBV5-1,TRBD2,CASSSLAGGNTGELFF,TGCGCCAGCAGCTCCCTAGCGGGGGGGAACACCGGGGAGCTGTTTTTT
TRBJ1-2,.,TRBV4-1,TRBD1,CASSQQNRGQGYTF,TGCGCCAGCAGCCAGCAAAACAGGGGACAGGGCTACACCTTC
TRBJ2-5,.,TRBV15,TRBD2,CATSISLAGGQETQYF,TGTGCCACCAGCATCTCACTAGCGGGAGGACAAGAGACCCAGTACTTC
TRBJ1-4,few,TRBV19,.,CASSIGITNEKLFF,TGTGCCAGTAGTATTGGAATCACTAATGAAAAACTGTTTTTT
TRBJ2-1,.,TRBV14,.,CASSQGRSGEQFF,TGTGCCAGCAGCCAAGGACGTTCTGGGGAGCAGTTCTTC
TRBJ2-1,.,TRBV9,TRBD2,CASSVRPSGIRLSYHGEQFF,TGTGCCAGCAGCGTCCGACCTAGCGGGATCCGACTCTCCTACCACGGGGAGCAGTTCTTC
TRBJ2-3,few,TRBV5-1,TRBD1,CASSPGQGTDTQYF,TGCGCCAGCAGCCCAGGACAGGGGACAGATACGCAGTATTTT
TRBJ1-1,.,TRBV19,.,CASSIEGIMNTEAFF,TGTGCCAGTAGTATTGAGGGGATTATGAACACTGAAGCTTTCTTT
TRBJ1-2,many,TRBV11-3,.,CASSSRGGDGYTF,TGTGCCAGCAGCTCCAGGGGAGGAGATGGCTACACCTTC
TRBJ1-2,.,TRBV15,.,CATSRVRPDGYTF,TGTGCCACCAGCAGAGTACGGCCGGATGGCTACACCTTC
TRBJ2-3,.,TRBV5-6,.,CASSLGQFGTDTQYF,TGTGCCAGCAGCTTGGGACAGTTCGGCACAGATACGCAGTATTTT
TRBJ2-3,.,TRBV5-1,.,CASSLETASTDTQYF,TGCGCCAGCAGCTTGGAGACAGCTAGCACAGATACGCAGTATTTT